The clone carrying this T cell receptor beta chain was detected many times. Antigen: not known. This entry is derived from a study of T cells in Graves' hyperthyroidism and ophthalmopathy. Broader study findings: Within blood appeared most thyroid clonotypes that had expanded above 0.001.

There are 14 residues in the CDR3. Germline V lookup: CDR1 KGHDR, CDR2 SFDVKD. The V segment lost 3 bases and the J segment 3 bases; nucleotides outside the gene matches: 3. TCR beta CDR3 regions were amplified from RNA. First-round RT-PCR of the TCR CDR3 relied on the HTBI primer set. A single record per CDR3 protein comes from TCRdb applying MiXCR to the multiplex PCR reads. The sample carries hundreds of thousands of distinct CDR3 sequences, less than 15% recorded once. A patient was excluded if there was uncontrolled infection, other autoimmune disease, pregnancy or lactation. The TCR originated in a woman under 30 with Graves' hyperthyroidism. The V call is TRBV24-1, the J call TRBJ2-5, with 7 bases identical to TRBD1. Sequencing was done on a sample of blood. The CDR3 loop reads CATSDPGQKETQYF. The CDR3 DNA reads as TGTGCCACCAGTGATCCGGGACAGAAAGAGACCCAGTACTTC.